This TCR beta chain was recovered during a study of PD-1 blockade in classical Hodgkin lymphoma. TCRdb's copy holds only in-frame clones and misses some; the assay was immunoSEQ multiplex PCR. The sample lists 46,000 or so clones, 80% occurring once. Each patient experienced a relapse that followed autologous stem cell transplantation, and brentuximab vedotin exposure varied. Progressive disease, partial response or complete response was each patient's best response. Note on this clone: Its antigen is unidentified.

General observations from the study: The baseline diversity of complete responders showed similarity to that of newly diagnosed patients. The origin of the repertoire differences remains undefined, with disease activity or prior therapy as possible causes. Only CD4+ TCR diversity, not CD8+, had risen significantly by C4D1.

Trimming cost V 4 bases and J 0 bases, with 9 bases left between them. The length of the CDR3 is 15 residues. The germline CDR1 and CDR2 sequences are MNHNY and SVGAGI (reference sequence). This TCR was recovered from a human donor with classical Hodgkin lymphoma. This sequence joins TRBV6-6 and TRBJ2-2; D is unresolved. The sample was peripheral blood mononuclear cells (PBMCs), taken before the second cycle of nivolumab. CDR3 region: CASSLAGPNTGELFF. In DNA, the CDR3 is TGTGCCAGCAGTTTGGCCGGACCGAACACCGGGGAGCTGTTTTTT.